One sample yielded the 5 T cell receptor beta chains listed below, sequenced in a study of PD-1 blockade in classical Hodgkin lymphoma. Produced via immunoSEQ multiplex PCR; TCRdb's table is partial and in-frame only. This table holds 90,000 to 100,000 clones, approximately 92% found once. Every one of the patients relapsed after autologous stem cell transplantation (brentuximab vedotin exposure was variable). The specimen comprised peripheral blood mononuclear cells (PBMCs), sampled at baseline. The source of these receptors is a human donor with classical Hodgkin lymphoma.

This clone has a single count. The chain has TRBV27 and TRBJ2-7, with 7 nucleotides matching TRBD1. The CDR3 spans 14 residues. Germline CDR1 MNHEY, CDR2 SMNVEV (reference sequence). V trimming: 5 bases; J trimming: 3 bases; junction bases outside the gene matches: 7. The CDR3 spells CASSLGTAYYEQYF. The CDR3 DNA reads TGTGCCAGCAGTCTCGGGACAGCCTACTACGAGCAGTACTTC.

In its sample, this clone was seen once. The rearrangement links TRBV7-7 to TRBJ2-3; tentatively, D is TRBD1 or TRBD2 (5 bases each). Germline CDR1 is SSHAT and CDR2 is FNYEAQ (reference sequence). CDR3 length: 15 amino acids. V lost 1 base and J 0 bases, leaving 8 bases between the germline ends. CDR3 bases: TGTGCCAGCAGCTTAGACAGGAGGAGCACAGATACGCAGTATTTT. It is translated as CASSLDRRSTDTQYF. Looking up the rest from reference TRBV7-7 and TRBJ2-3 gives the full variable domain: GAGVSQSPRYKVTKRGQDVTLRCDPISSHATLYWYQQALGQGPEFLTYFNYEAQPDKSGLPSDRFSAERPEGSISTLTIQRTEQRDSAMYRCASSLDRRSTDTQYFGPGTRLTVL.

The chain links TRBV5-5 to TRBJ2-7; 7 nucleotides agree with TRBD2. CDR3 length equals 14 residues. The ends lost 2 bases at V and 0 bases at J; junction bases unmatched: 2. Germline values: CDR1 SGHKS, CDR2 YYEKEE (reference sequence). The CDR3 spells CASSFWGGSYEQYF. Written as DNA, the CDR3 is TGTGCCAGCAGCTTTTGGGGGGGCTCCTACGAGCAGTACTTC.

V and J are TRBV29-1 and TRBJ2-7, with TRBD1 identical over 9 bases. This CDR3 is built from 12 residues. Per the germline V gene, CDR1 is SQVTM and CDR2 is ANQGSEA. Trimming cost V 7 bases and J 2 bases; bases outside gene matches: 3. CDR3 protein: CSARQGAYEQYF. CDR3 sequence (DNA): TGCAGCGCGAGACAGGGGGCCTACGAGCAGTACTTC.

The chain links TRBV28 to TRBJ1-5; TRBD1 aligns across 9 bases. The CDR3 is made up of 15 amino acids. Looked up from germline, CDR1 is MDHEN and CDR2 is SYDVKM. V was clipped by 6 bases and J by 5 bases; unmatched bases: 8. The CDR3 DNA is TGTGCCAGCAGCCGGCGGACAGGGGTAGATCAGCCCCAGCATTTT. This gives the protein CASSRRTGVDQPQHF.